This entry lists 29 T cell receptor beta chains sequenced from one sample in a study of blood T cell repertoires in COVID-19. The protocol was immunoSEQ multiplex PCR, while the TCRdb copy is restricted to in-frame clones and leaves out a portion. The top ten hold 1.5% to 2% of the sample, which has almost 400,000 clones, around nine tenths seen once. Sequenced material: PBMCs or T cells enriched from blood (not recorded which). These receptor sequences come from a young woman who had recovered from COVID-19.

This chain links TRBV9 with TRBJ1-2, with D uncertain. The ends were cut back, 5 bases at V and 4 bases at J, with 12 bases in the middle. The CDR3 totals 13 residues. The V gene's germline CDR1 is SGDLS and CDR2 YYNGEE. DNA for the CDR3: TGTGCCAGCAGTCTTCCAGGTCCCTATGGCTACACCTTC. Its translation is CASSLPGPYGYTF.

The V gene is TRBV6-5, the J gene TRBJ2-3, with 7 bases fitting TRBD2. CDR1 and CDR2 (germline): MNHEY, SVGAGI. The CDR3 totals 15 residues. The CDR3 spells CACGESGADTDTQYF. The DNA for the CDR3 is TGTGCGTGCGGAGAGAGCGGGGCAGACACAGATACGCAGTATTTT.

J is TRBJ2-2 and V is TRBV29-1; perhaps TRBD1 as D (5 bases). The CDR3 contains 16 residues. The ends were cut back, 6 bases at V and 0 bases at J, with 17 bases in the middle. In germline, CDR1 is SQVTM, CDR2 ANQGSEA. The CDR3 region has the DNA TGCAGCGTCCTGTCATTGGACAACACGAACACCGGGGAGCTGTTTTTT. This sequence encodes CSVLSLDNTNTGELFF.

The chain joins TRBV9 to TRBJ1-1; D unclear. Deletions cut 4 bases from V and 0 bases from J, with 10 bases between. The CDR3 loop spans 14 amino acids. Germline loops: CDR1 SGDLS, CDR2 YYNGEE. The CDR3 loop is CASSSDVLNTEAFF. The CDR3 coding sequence is TGTGCCAGCAGCTCAGATGTTTTGAACACTGAAGCTTTCTTT.

The rearrangement uses TRBV7-9 and TRBJ1-3; tentatively, D is TRBD1 (6 bases). CDR3 size: 16 residues. V was trimmed by 0 bases and J by 4 bases, leaving 13 bases between them. Germline V gene lookup returns CDR1 SEHNR and CDR2 FQNEAQ (reference sequence). The CDR3 spells CASSLAGTLVGNTIYF. In DNA form, the CDR3 reads TGTGCCAGCAGCTTAGCCGGGACACTTGTAGGAAACACCATATATTTT.

The chain couples TRBV12-3 or TRBV12-4 to TRBJ2-1; possibly TRBD2 for D (6 bases). V was trimmed by 4 bases and J by 6 bases, leaving 10 bases between them. The CDR3 sequence is 13 residues long. Here the CDR3 reads CASSYGTPNEQFF. The CDR3 coding sequence is TGTGCCAGCAGTTACGGGACTCCCAATGAGCAGTTCTTC.

This chain connects TRBV27 to TRBJ2-5; 7 bases are shared with TRBD1. CDR1 and CDR2 (germline): MNHEY, SMNVEV (reference sequence). The CDR3 contains 14 residues. The J segment lost 1 base and the V segment lost 11 bases, leaving 10 bases of the junction unmatched. The CDR3 DNA reads TGTGCCTCTCATGCCGAGGGGGCCCAAGAGACCCAGTACTTC. This gives the protein CASHAEGAQETQYF.

This chain links TRBV10-3 with TRBJ1-2, with 7 bases matching TRBD1. The CDR3 extends over 15 amino acids. Germline CDR1 reads ENHRY; CDR2 reads SYGVKD. V dropped 7 bases and J dropped 4; count of bases not matched to a gene: 12. CDR3 amino acids: CAITGQLSTSYGYTF. The DNA for the CDR3 is TGTGCCATCACGGGACAGTTATCCACTAGCTATGGCTACACCTTC.

This clone was seen just once. The same CDR3 also results from other DNA sequences found in this sample. The V and J genes are TRBV5-1 and TRBJ2-7, with 12 nucleotides matching TRBD2. Per germline, CDR1 SGHRS and CDR2 YFSETQ. Germline trimming cut 2 bases from V and 4 bases from J; bases unmatched to any gene: 1. The CDR3 covers 14 residues. In DNA form, the CDR3 reads TGCGCCAGCAGCTTAACTAGCGGGGGGTACGAGCAGTACTTC. Residues: CASSLTSGGYEQYF.

V is TRBV7-3 and J is TRBJ1-1; D possibly corresponds to TRBD1 (6 bases). The V gene lost 5 bases and the J gene lost 0 bases, with 7 bases spanning the gap. The germline CDR1 and CDR2 sequences are SGHTA and FQGTGA. The length of the CDR3 is 13 residues. CDR3 sequence: CASSTGMNTEAFF. The CDR3 DNA sequence: TGTGCCAGCAGCACAGGGATGAACACTGAAGCTTTCTTT.

The rearrangement uses TRBV5-1 and TRBJ2-1, with 11 bases lining up with TRBD2. CDR3 size: 18 residues. Germline assignment: CDR1 SGHRS and CDR2 YFSETQ. The junction had 13 bases not matched to a gene; V was cut back by 3 bases and J by 5 bases. For the CDR3, the DNA is TGCGCCAGCAGCTGGATCCCCCTACTAGCGGGAGAGGACAATGAGCAGTTCTTC. The encoded protein is CASSWIPLLAGEDNEQFF.

The V and J genes are TRBV6-1 and TRBJ2-7; 9 nucleotides align to TRBD1. The CDR3 is 15 amino acids. Per germline, CDR1 MNHNS and CDR2 SASEGT. The J segment lost 5 bases and the V segment lost 0 bases, leaving 5 bases of the junction unmatched. This CDR3 reads CASSEAGTGWNEQYF. The CDR3 DNA follows: TGTGCCAGCAGTGAAGCGGGGACAGGGTGGAACGAGCAGTACTTC.

The V call is TRBV5-3, the J call TRBJ2-1; 12 bases map to TRBD1. Being an ORF, TRBV5-3 has a function that is uncertain. The CDR3 is 21 residues long. Losses at the gene ends were 5 bases for V and 4 bases for J; bases not matched to a gene: 22. The CDR3 here is CARRSGGGQGASIRLYNEQFF. Here the CDR3 DNA reads TGTGCCAGAAGAAGTGGTGGGGGACAGGGGGCATCCATCCGACTATACAATGAGCAGTTCTTC.

The chain joins TRBV27 to TRBJ2-7; the match to TRBD1 covers 8 bases. The CDR3 runs to 18 residues. Per germline, CDR1 MNHEY and CDR2 SMNVEV (reference sequence). The V gene end was trimmed by 4 bases and the J gene end by 2 bases; junction bases not matched to a gene: 16. As DNA, the CDR3 is TGTGCCAGCAGTTCCCCCACCCGAAACAGGGGGGCAGCCTACGAGCAGTACTTC. Amino acids: CASSSPTRNRGAAYEQYF.

The chain combines TRBV15 with TRBJ2-1, with D perhaps TRBD2 (5 bases). Trimming shortened V by 4 bases and J by 4 bases, and 17 bases separated the two germline ends. Germline lookup yields CDR1 LNHNV and CDR2 YYDKDF (reference sequence). This CDR3 is built from 16 residues. This CDR3 is CATSTSLAPGYNEQFF. The DNA for the CDR3 is TGTGCCACCAGCACCTCTTTAGCACCGGGGTACAATGAGCAGTTCTTC.

The V and J genes are TRBV4-3 and TRBJ1-4; D call uncertain. The V and J ends lost 1 base and 3 bases respectively, with 12 bases between them. The germline V gene has CDR1 LGHNA and CDR2 YSLEER. The CDR3 is made up of 16 amino acids. This CDR3 reads CASSQGARMANEKLFF. Here the CDR3 DNA reads TGCGCCAGCAGCCAAGGAGCGCGGATGGCTAATGAAAAACTGTTTTTT.

This clone was detected a few times. The genes are TRBV10-3 and TRBJ2-3, with D tentatively TRBD2 (5 bases). Trimming stripped 0 bases from V and 9 bases from J, with 13 bases between. CDR1 ENHRY and CDR2 SYGVKD come from the germline V gene. This CDR3 is 14 amino acids long. CDR3 sequence (DNA): TGTGCCATCAGTGAGTCGGCAGGAGGTAGCACGCAGTATTTT. Protein product: CAISESAGGSTQYF.

The chain employs TRBV5-1 and TRBJ1-3; D may be TRBD1 (6 bases). Germline CDR1 reads SGHRS; CDR2 reads YFSETQ. This CDR3 spans 16 amino acids. Trimming removed 0 bases at V and 4 bases at J, with 14 bases between. This CDR3 reads CASSLEPGHLGNTIYF. In nucleotides, the CDR3 is TGCGCCAGCAGCTTGGAGCCGGGACACCTAGGAAACACCATATATTTT.

The chain joins TRBV19 to TRBJ2-7; TRBD2 is a possible D gene (5 bases). Germline loops: CDR1 LNHDA, CDR2 SQIVND (reference sequence). Trimming took 1 base from V and 0 from J, leaving 7 bases between them. The CDR3 has 14 amino acids. The CDR3 reads CASSIGGRSYEQYF. Here the CDR3 DNA reads TGTGCCAGTAGTATAGGCGGGCGCTCCTACGAGCAGTACTTC.

This chain connects TRBV3-1 (or the pseudogene TRBV3-2) to TRBJ2-4, with D possibly matching TRBD1 (5 bases). The CDR3 has 15 amino acids. The germline V and J ends were trimmed by 6 bases and 6 bases, with 18 bases remaining between them. CDR1 is LGHDT, CDR2 YNNKEL, per germline (reference sequence). CDR3 bases: TGTGCCAGCAGTCTCGGCATCAGGCAGGGAAACATTCAGTACTTC. Its protein is CASSLGIRQGNIQYF.

V gene TRBV6-6 combines with J gene TRBJ1-5; D ambiguous. Germline V gene data show CDR1 as MNHNY and CDR2 as SVGAGI (reference sequence). V was shortened by 5 bases and J by 5 bases, with 10 bases between the two germline ends. This CDR3 has 13 amino acids. Here the CDR3 DNA reads TGTGCCAGCAGTCGGACTTCTCATCAGCCCCAGCATTTT. Translation gives CASSRTSHQPQHF.

The chain joins TRBV18 to TRBJ2-1, with 10 bases lining up with TRBD2. Germline lookup yields CDR1 KGHSH and CDR2 LQKENI. V lost 0 bases and J lost 9; bases outside the gene matches: 5. The CDR3 is made up of 15 amino acids. CDR3 sequence reads: CASSPPASGRFEQFF. The CDR3 nucleotides read TGTGCCAGCTCACCACCGGCTAGCGGGAGATTTGAGCAGTTCTTC.

On this clone itself: At the DNA level, this CDR3 is encoded by other sequences in the same sample as well. CDR3 sequence: CASSQDAGGDTQYF. The CDR3 DNA reads TGTGCCAGCAGCCAAGACGCAGGGGGCGATACGCAGTATTTT. The V and J genes are TRBV3-1 (or the pseudogene TRBV3-2) and TRBJ2-3; the match to TRBD1 covers 8 bases. CDR1 and CDR2 from the germline V gene are LGHDT and YNNKEL (reference sequence). CDR3 size: 14 residues. Trimming took 0 bases from V and 6 from J; bases not matched to a gene: 2.

This chain links TRBV29-1 with TRBJ2-7; possibly TRBD1 for D (6 bases). This CDR3 contains 12 residues. From germline, CDR1 is SQVTM and CDR2 ANQGSEA. Between the trimmed V and J ends, which lost 7 bases and 0 bases, there was a span of 10 bases. CDR3 coding DNA: TGCAGCGCCCGACAGGACTCCTACGAGCAGTACTTC. Protein: CSARQDSYEQYF.

The rearrangement uses TRBV3-1 (or the pseudogene TRBV3-2) and TRBJ2-1, with D hard to call. The V and J ends lost 1 base and 4 bases respectively, with 5 bases between them. Germline CDR1 and CDR2: LGHDT and YNNKEL (reference sequence). The CDR3 totals 13 residues. The CDR3 sequence: CASSQAGYNEQFF. CDR3 sequence (DNA): TGTGCCAGCAGCCAAGCAGGTTACAATGAGCAGTTCTTC.

The chain joins TRBV11-3 to TRBJ2-2; 8 bases fit TRBD1. V dropped 5 bases and J dropped 2; count of bases not matched to a gene: 7. Germline CDR1 SGHNT, CDR2 YENEEA. The CDR3 is made up of 16 amino acids. As DNA, the CDR3 is TGTGCCAGCAGCCCCGGGACAGGAGATAACACCGGGGAGCTGTTTTTT. Translating it yields CASSPGTGDNTGELFF.

The genes are TRBV9 and TRBJ1-2, with TRBD1 matching over 8 bases. CDR1 is SGDLS and CDR2 is YYNGEE in the germline V gene. V trimming: 0 bases; J trimming: 5 bases; junction bases outside the gene matches: 6. The CDR3 runs 15 residues. The CDR3 sequence is CASSVAAGQEYGYTF. DNA of the CDR3: TGTGCCAGCAGCGTAGCCGCGGGACAGGAGTATGGCTACACCTTC. Supplemented by reference TRBV9 and TRBJ1-2, the full variable domain reads DSGVTQTPKHLITATGQRVTLRCSPRSGDLSVYWYQQSLDQGLQFLIQYYNGEERAKGNILERFSAQQFPDLHSELNLSSLELGDSALYFCASSVAAGQEYGYTFGSGTRLTVV.

The chain recombines TRBV7-9 with TRBJ2-1; 9 bases line up with TRBD2. The V segment lost 5 bases and the J segment 5 bases; nucleotides outside the gene matches: 19. The length of the CDR3 is 19 residues. Germline values: CDR1 SEHNR, CDR2 FQNEAQ (reference sequence). CDR3 DNA sequence: TGTGCCAGCAGCACCTTAGCGGGGGCCTCTCTGCCGTATCACAATGAGCAGTTCTTC. It encodes CASSTLAGASLPYHNEQFF.

The chain recombines TRBV7-2 with TRBJ1-5, with a possible D match to TRBD1 (5 bases). Germline CDR1 and CDR2: SGHTA and FQGNSA. V was trimmed by 5 bases and J by 7 bases, leaving 9 bases between them. CDR3 size: 12 residues. CDR3 residues: CASSREGQPQHF. The CDR3 nucleotides read TGTGCCAGCAGCCGGGAGGGGCAGCCCCAGCATTTT.